This T cell receptor beta chain originates from a study of type 1 and type 2 diabetes patients. The overall study: Magnetic bead positive selection isolated CD4+ or CD8+ T cells from PBMCs. Overall study findings and caveats: A median of one highly-expanded CD4+ clone, covering 3% to 4.5% of reads, occurred in type 2 diabetes. Age and gender were not matched between study groups. Some T1D-only expanded clones might appear in more T2D or control samples.

Genomic DNA was the PCR template. The TCR beta CDR3 region was amplified using 30 forward and 13 reverse primers. TCRdb passed the multiplex PCR reads through MiXCR, listing each CDR3 protein once. There are more than 250,000 distinct CDR3 sequences in the sample; around 47% occur only once, and approximately 13% lies in the top ten. The CDR3 sequence is 13 residues long. V was pared by 6 bases and J by 6 bases, with 3 bases of the junction left unmatched. CDR1 is SGHRS, CDR2 YFSETQ, per germline. This clonotype has just a few counts. Its antigen remains unidentified. The J gene is TRBJ1-6, the V gene TRBV5-1; 7 bases fit TRBD1. Sequencing input: peripheral blood mononuclear cells (PBMCs). The origin of this receptor is a man between 18 and 29 years old with type 2 diabetes. Here the CDR3 DNA reads TGCGCCAGCAAACAGGGGAGTAATTCACCCCTCCACTTT. Amino acid sequence: CASKQGSNSPLHF.